The 17 T cell receptor beta chains given below trace back to one sample, sequenced in a study of STAT5B mutations in CD4+ large granular lymphocyte leukemia (dated by TCRdb to the early 2020s). The library was built by means of the immunoSEQ multiplex PCR assay. TCRdb's version of the immuneACCESS table is confined to in-frame rearrangements and falls short of the full clone set. An unresolved V gene accounts for under half of the shortfall where checked; the remainder is of unknown origin. This sample has 30,000 to 40,000 clones in its table, and over 60% of those were observed once. The ten largest account for less than 2.5% of the sample. Sequencing used CD4+ T cells from blood buffy coats. These receptors were taken from a human donor in good health.

This sequence joins TRBV18 and TRBJ2-5; 8 bases align to TRBD1. Per germline, CDR1 KGHSH and CDR2 LQKENI. This CDR3 region has 13 residues. J gave up 5 bases and V 6 bases, and 5 bases lay outside the gene matches. The CDR3 sequence: CASSQRDRETQYF. The CDR3 nucleotides are TGTGCCAGCTCCCAACGGGACAGGGAGACCCAGTACTTC. The entire variable domain, with the rest obtained from reference TRBV18 and TRBJ2-5, is as follows: NAGVMQNPRHLVRRRGQEARLRCSPMKGHSHVYWYRQLPEEGLKFMVYLQKENIIDESGMPKERFSAEFPKEGPSILRIQQVVRGDSAAYFCASSQRDRETQYFGPGTRLLVL.

The sample holds a few counts of this clone. This sequence joins TRBV5-8 and TRBJ1-4; D is perhaps TRBD1 (5 bases). CDR1 and CDR2 (germline): SGHTS, YDEGEE. The CDR3 is 14 residues long. V was shortened by 2 bases and J by 8 bases, with 13 bases between the two germline ends. The CDR3 DNA reads as TGTGCCAGCAGCTTTCGAGGGGCCGGGGAAAAACTGTTTTTT. It translates to CASSFRGAGEKLFF. Variable domain in full (rest from reference TRBV5-8 and TRBJ1-4): EAGVTQSPTHLIKTRGQQATLRCSPISGHTSVYWYQQALGLGLQFLLWYDEGEERNRGNFPPRFSGRQFPNYSSELNVNALELEDSALYLCASSFRGAGEKLFFGSGTQLSVL.

CDR3 residues: CASSRTGSGYTF. The DNA of the CDR3 is TGTGCCAGCAGCCGGACAGGGAGTGGCTACACCTTC. The gene calls are TRBV11-2 and TRBJ1-2, with TRBD1 identical over 8 bases. With V trimmed by 5 bases and J by 7 bases, 3 bases remained unmatched. Germline values: CDR1 SGHAT, CDR2 FQNNGV. The CDR3 contains 12 residues. The variable domain in full, with the rest retrieved from reference TRBV11-2 and TRBJ1-2, is EAGVAQSPRYKIIEKRQSVAFWCNPISGHATLYWYQQILGQGPKLLIQFQNNGVVDDSQLPKDRFSAERLKGVDSTLKIQPAKLEDSAVYLCASSRTGSGYTFGSGTRLTVV.

The V call is TRBV25-1, the J call TRBJ2-7; maybe TRBD2 (5 bases). Germline V lookup: CDR1 MGHDK, CDR2 SYGVNS. V dropped 1 base and J dropped 5 bases, with 12 bases sitting between them. CDR3 length: 14 amino acids. CDR3 sequence reads: CASSEFIGDDEQYF. CDR3 sequence (DNA): TGTGCCAGCAGTGAATTTATCGGGGATGACGAGCAGTACTTC.

V and J are TRBV9 and TRBJ1-3; D possibly corresponds to TRBD1 (5 bases). The CDR3 is 17 residues long. Per germline, CDR1 SGDLS and CDR2 YYNGEE. V was clipped by 3 bases and J by 0 bases, with 16 bases between them. The CDR3 spells CASSETPGTGSGNTIYF. The CDR3 region has the DNA TGTGCCAGCAGCGAGACCCCAGGGACCGGCTCTGGAAACACCATATATTTT.

The chain has TRBV6-1 and TRBJ1-1; 10 nucleotides line up with TRBD1. V dropped 7 bases and J dropped 2; count of bases not matched to a gene: 7. The CDR3 has 15 amino acids. Germline V gives CDR1 MNHNS, CDR2 SASEGT. CDR3 sequence: CASTPTGGLNTEAFF. CDR3 in DNA: TGTGCCAGCACCCCGACAGGGGGCCTTAACACTGAAGCTTTCTTT.

The J gene is TRBJ2-3, the V gene TRBV9, with D unclear. V lost 1 base to trimming and J lost 2 bases, with 11 bases between them. The CDR3 runs 15 residues. The germline V gene encodes CDR1 SGDLS and CDR2 YYNGEE. The CDR3 DNA reads as TGTGCCAGCAGCGTATGGTCGAGCGTCACAGATACGCAGTATTTT. Amino acid sequence: CASSVWSSVTDTQYF. Looking up the rest from reference TRBV9 and TRBJ2-3 gives the full variable domain: DSGVTQTPKHLITATGQRVTLRCSPRSGDLSVYWYQQSLDQGLQFLIQYYNGEERAKGNILERFSAQQFPDLHSELNLSSLELGDSALYFCASSVWSSVTDTQYFGPGTRLTVL.

V and J are TRBV5-1 and TRBJ2-2, with D possibly matching TRBD1 (5 bases). The CDR3 totals 13 residues. CDR1 is SGHRS, CDR2 YFSETQ, per germline. With 5 bases removed from V and 2 bases from J, the gap between germline ends came to 7 bases. The CDR3 sequence: CASRGLNTGELFF. DNA for the CDR3: TGCGCCAGCAGGGGGCTCAACACCGGGGAGCTGTTTTTT.

The chain links TRBV7-8 to TRBJ1-5; no clear D. The germline V gene encodes CDR1 SGHVS and CDR2 FQNEAQ. V was pared by 5 bases and J by 4 bases, with 12 bases between. This CDR3 has 14 residues. The chain's CDR3 is CASSRPGRNQPQHF. The DNA of the CDR3 is TGTGCCAGCAGCCGACCGGGCCGGAATCAGCCCCAGCATTTT.

The chain has TRBV19 and TRBJ1-6; 8 positions agree with TRBD1. V dropped 3 bases and J dropped 0; count of bases not matched to a gene: 10. In germline, CDR1 is LNHDA, CDR2 SQIVND (reference sequence). This CDR3 is 19 amino acids long. The CDR3 reads CASSIGTGPLSSYNSPLHF. CDR3 bases: TGTGCCAGTAGTATTGGGACAGGACCACTAAGCTCCTATAATTCACCCCTCCACTTT.

The chain uses TRBV12-5 and TRBJ2-5; 8 bases match TRBD1. The CDR3 length is 15 residues. V lost 6 bases, J lost 2 bases, and 8 bases stayed unmatched. Germline assignment: CDR1 LGHNT and CDR2 FRNRAP. The CDR3 sequence: CASGDGTGRQETQYF. The CDR3 DNA is TGTGCTAGTGGCGACGGGACAGGTCGGCAAGAGACCCAGTACTTC.

The rearrangement links TRBV7-9 to TRBJ2-3; a weak D match, TRBD1 (6 bases). This CDR3 has 16 residues. The germline V and J ends were trimmed by 4 bases and 4 bases, with 18 bases remaining between them. Germline CDR1 SEHNR, CDR2 FQNEAQ (reference sequence). The DNA of the CDR3 is TGTGCCAGCAGCTGGCTTATTACAGGGCAGGCAGATACGCAGTATTTT. Translated, it gives CASSWLITGQADTQYF.

V and J are TRBV7-2 and TRBJ1-3, with D perhaps matching TRBD1 (6 bases). CDR1 is SGHTA, CDR2 FQGNSA, per germline. Trimming took 0 bases from V and 2 from J, leaving 8 bases between them. This CDR3 spans 15 amino acids. CDR3 in amino acids: CASSLAGAPGNTIYF. The CDR3 DNA sequence: TGTGCCAGCAGCTTAGCGGGGGCCCCTGGAAACACCATATATTTT.

This clone was recorded a few times. The gene calls are TRBV6-6 and TRBJ2-7; D is ambiguous. Per germline, CDR1 MNHNY and CDR2 SVGAGI (reference sequence). This CDR3 comprises 14 residues. Trimming took off 6 bases at V and 2 bases at J, with 14 bases between the two ends. The CDR3: CASSHPPQAYEQYF. The DNA for the CDR3 is TGTGCCAGCAGCCACCCTCCCCAGGCCTACGAGCAGTACTTC.

V and J are TRBV6-5 and TRBJ2-5; 8 bases match TRBD1. The CDR3 runs 15 residues. Trimming cost V 2 bases and J 5 bases; bases outside gene matches: 7. Germline values: CDR1 MNHEY, CDR2 SVGAGI. The CDR3 region has the DNA TGTGCCAGCAGTTACGGGGCAGGGGGCAGGGAGACCCAGTACTTC. This translates into CASSYGAGGRETQYF.

V gene TRBV19 combines with J gene TRBJ2-5; possibly TRBD2 for D (6 bases). V was shortened by 5 bases and J by 0 bases, with 7 bases between the two germline ends. Germline values: CDR1 LNHDA, CDR2 SQIVND (reference sequence). The CDR3 has 13 amino acids. CDR3 bases: TGTGCCAGTAGTGGAGGGTACCAAGAGACCCAGTACTTC. Translation: CASSGGYQETQYF.

The rearrangement joins TRBV18 to TRBJ2-7; D unresolved. The CDR3 sequence is 12 residues long. The germline V and J ends were trimmed by 4 bases and 2 bases, with 6 bases remaining between them. Germline V gives CDR1 KGHSH, CDR2 LQKENI. CDR3 DNA: TGTGCCAGCTCACTTCCTCCCTACGAGCAGTACTTC. It codes for CASSLPPYEQYF.